One TCR beta chain is described in this entry. The data were taken from a study of blood T cell repertoires in COVID-19. The wider study: Sample material is recorded as cDNA or gDNA derived from T cells, B-cell-depleted T cells, or PBMCs.

Germline assignment: CDR1 MNHEY and CDR2 SVGAGI. The CDR3 totals 15 residues. The J segment lost 0 bases and the V segment lost 6 bases, leaving 5 bases of the junction unmatched. As processed by the authors: By means of reference gene primer amplification, nucleated cell counts were estimated. Sequenced by immunoSEQ multiplex PCR; TCRdb stores in-frame clones only, minus some. Clone size and the V and J calls come from that table; the DNA yielded D and trimming. Among about 97,000 clones listed, around 90% were seen once. The genes are TRBV6-5 and TRBJ1-3; 7 bases fit TRBD1. The sequenced sample was peripheral blood. The TCR comes from a man aged 45-65 years with active or convalescent COVID-19. The DNA of the CDR3 is TGTGCCAGCAGCACAGGGGCACCCTCTGGAAACACCATATATTTT. This gives the protein CASSTGAPSGNTIYF.